This T cell receptor beta chain emerged from a study of T cell responses to AZD1222 COVID-19 vaccine. Findings and limits, study-wide: Repertoires were sampled only after the peak T cell response. Elevations in Spike-specific TCR breadth and depth followed administration of two AZD1222 doses. Among those given AZD1222, only 6 or 7 were seropositive at baseline.

CDR3 length equals 13 residues. Germline V gives CDR1 SGHRS, CDR2 YFSETQ. Trimming removed 0 bases from V and 1 base from J, with 4 bases in between. This clone was detected only once. The antigen remains undetermined. Here immunoSEQ multiplex PCR was the method, and the copy in TCRdb shows in-frame clones only, minus some. The data contain more than 90,000 clones, approximately 90% of them singletons. Sequences were derived from peripheral blood, sampled on day 0 of AZD1222 vaccination. The sequence came from an adult in good health. The chain couples TRBV5-1 to TRBJ1-1; D gene unclear. The CDR3 nucleotides are TGCGCCAGCAGCTTGGACCCGAACACTGAAGCTTTCTTT. Translation: CASSLDPNTEAFF. The full variable domain, with the rest looked up from reference TRBV5-1 and TRBJ1-1, is KAGVTQTPRYLIKTRGQQVTLSCSPISGHRSVSWYQQTPGQGLQFLFEYFSETQRNKGNFPGRFSGRQFSNSRSEMNVSTLELGDSALYLCASSLDPNTEAFFGQGTRLTVV.